The next 26 T cell receptor beta chains were all read from a single sample in a study of T cells in Graves' hyperthyroidism and ophthalmopathy. Amplified regions were TCR beta CDR3 sequences from RNA transcripts. The HTBI set primed first-round TCR CDR3 RT-PCR. Using its own MiXCR run on the multiplex PCR reads, TCRdb lists one record per CDR3 protein. The table includes roughly 800,000 distinct CDR3 sequences, over 35% detected once. The sample consisted of blood. The source is a man aged 18-30 years with Graves' hyperthyroidism.

This clonotype has ten or more counts. This rearrangement joins TRBV14 to TRBJ2-2, with 9 bases fitting TRBD1. The CDR3 is 15 residues long. The germline CDR1 and CDR2 sequences are SGHDN and FVKESK. J gave up 4 bases and V 3 bases, and 3 bases lay outside the gene matches. CDR3 nucleotides: TGTGCCAGCAGCCAGGGGACAGGGCTCACCGGGGAGCTGTTTTTT. It encodes CASSQGTGLTGELFF.

This clonotype was counted a few times. The chain uses TRBV6-4 and TRBJ1-3; 7 positions match TRBD1. Germline assignment: CDR1 MRHNA and CDR2 SNTAGT. V trimming: 5 bases; J trimming: 7 bases; junction bases outside the gene matches: 14. CDR3 length: 16 amino acids. The DNA of the CDR3 is TGTGCCAGCAGTTACACCTACCAAGGACAGGCGAACACCATATATTTT. It translates to CASSYTYQGQANTIYF.

This clonotype was picked up many times. The rearrangement uses TRBV19 and TRBJ1-5, with D possibly matching TRBD1 (5 bases). Germline V gene sequence: CDR1 LNHDA, CDR2 SQIVND (reference sequence). Trimming took 2 bases from V and 4 from J, leaving 12 bases between them. The CDR3 extends over 15 amino acids. DNA for the CDR3: TGTGCCAGTAGTATAATGGGTGGGGGTAATCAGCCCCAGCATTTT. Its translation is CASSIMGGGNQPQHF. Drawing the rest from reference TRBV19 and TRBJ1-5, the complete variable domain is DGGITQSPKYLFRKEGQNVTLSCEQNLNHDAMYWYRQDPGQGLRLIYYSQIVNDFQKGDIAEGYSVSREKKESFPLTVTSAQKNPTAFYLCASSIMGGGNQPQHFGDGTRLSIL.

This clonotype appeared many times. This sequence joins TRBV7-9 and TRBJ1-4, with D unresolved. Per the germline V gene, CDR1 is SEHNR and CDR2 is FQNEAQ (reference sequence). Trimming removed 3 bases from V and 8 bases from J, with 13 bases in between. CDR3 size: 14 residues. The CDR3 sequence is CASSLIAAGEKLFF. DNA of the CDR3: TGTGCCAGCAGCTTGATCGCCGCGGGAGAAAAACTGTTTTTT.

This rearrangement joins TRBV20-1 to TRBJ1-3; D unclear. The V end was cut by 3 bases, the J end by 0 bases, with 9 bases between. Germline lookup yields CDR1 DFQATT and CDR2 SNEGSKA (reference sequence). The CDR3 totals 14 residues. The CDR3 DNA reads as TGCAGTGCTAGTGACACCGACTCTGGAAACACCATATATTTT. Its protein is CSASDTDSGNTIYF.

This clonotype has only a few counts. The CDR3 DNA reads TGCGCCAGCAAGATCGGGACGCTTGAACCCATAGCTTTCTTT. Encoded protein: CASKIGTLEPIAFF. The gene calls are TRBV5-1 and TRBJ1-1; tentative D call: TRBD1 (5 bases). The CDR3 runs to 14 residues. V was pared by 6 bases and J by 10 bases, with 22 bases between. In germline, CDR1 is SGHRS, CDR2 YFSETQ.

The table lists this clonotype with many counts. The chain has TRBV19 and TRBJ1-2, with TRBD1 matching 9 bases. This CDR3 comprises 14 residues. Germline assignment: CDR1 LNHDA and CDR2 SQIVND (reference sequence). J was trimmed by 4 bases and V by 3 bases; bases with no gene match: 3. The DNA of the CDR3 is TGTGCCAGTAGTATCCAACAGGGGGCCTATGGCTACACCTTC. Translation: CASSIQQGAYGYTF. The full variable domain, rest sourced from reference TRBV19 and TRBJ1-2, is DGGITQSPKYLFRKEGQNVTLSCEQNLNHDAMYWYRQDPGQGLRLIYYSQIVNDFQKGDIAEGYSVSREKKESFPLTVTSAQKNPTAFYLCASSIQQGAYGYTFGSGTRLTVV.

For this clonotype: A single base separates this from a much larger clone, so it may be a read error. The CDR3 DNA reads as TGTGCCAGCAGCGCCGGGACAATAAACACTGAAGCTTTCTTT. Protein sequence: CASSAGTINTEAFF. This rearrangement joins TRBV12-3 or TRBV12-4 to TRBJ1-1; tentative D call: TRBD1 (6 bases). The CDR3 has 14 amino acids. The germline V and J ends were trimmed by 6 bases and 2 bases, with 13 bases remaining between them.

The sample holds a few counts of this clonotype. The gene calls are TRBV5-1 and TRBJ1-4, with a possible D match to TRBD1 (6 bases). The CDR3 totals 14 residues. Per germline, CDR1 SGHRS and CDR2 YFSETQ. Trimming removed 0 bases from V and 8 bases from J, with 11 bases in between. The CDR3 DNA reads TGCGCCAGCAGCTTGGTCGGGGGCGACGAAAAACTGTTTTTT. Its protein product is CASSLVGGDEKLFF. Filled out from reference TRBV5-1 and TRBJ1-4, the complete variable domain reads KAGVTQTPRYLIKTRGQQVTLSCSPISGHRSVSWYQQTPGQGLQFLFEYFSETQRNKGNFPGRFSGRQFSNSRSEMNVSTLELGDSALYLCASSLVGGDEKLFFGSGTQLSVL.

In its sample, this clonotype was seen a few times. The J gene is TRBJ1-2, the V gene TRBV10-3; TRBD1 matches 9 bases. The ends lost 2 bases at V and 8 bases at J; junction bases unmatched: 9. Germline assignment: CDR1 ENHRY and CDR2 SYGVKD. The CDR3 is 15 amino acids. The CDR3, as DNA: TGTGCCATCAGTGAGCCCCCACAGGGGGCGAAAGGCTACACCTTC. Residues: CAISEPPQGAKGYTF.

A remark on this clonotype: A much larger clone differs from this one at a single base, so this may be a read error. The chain employs TRBV20-1 and TRBJ2-7; D not resolved. The V gene's germline CDR1 is DFQATT and CDR2 SNEGSKA (reference sequence). V was pared by 5 bases and J by 8 bases, with 10 bases between. The CDR3 sequence is 10 residues long. The CDR3 protein is CSAGRTQQYF. DNA of the CDR3: TGCAGTGCTGGTCGTACGCAGCAGTACTTC.

The V gene is TRBV19, the J gene TRBJ2-5; a possible D gene is TRBD1 (6 bases). V lost 5 bases and J 2 bases, leaving 15 bases between the germline ends. Germline V gives CDR1 LNHDA, CDR2 SQIVND (reference sequence). This CDR3 comprises 15 residues. The CDR3 DNA reads TGTGCCAGTAGTGTTGCAGTGGGACAACAAGAGACCCAGTACTTC. Protein: CASSVAVGQQETQYF.

This clonotype has ten or more counts. The V gene is TRBV7-3, the J gene TRBJ1-1; D ambiguous. This CDR3 contains 14 residues. V gave up 3 bases and J gave up 0 bases, with 8 bases separating them. In germline, CDR1 is SGHTA, CDR2 FQGTGA. The CDR3 spells CASSLGAMNTEAFF. The CDR3 DNA is TGTGCCAGCAGCTTGGGAGCCATGAACACTGAAGCTTTCTTT.

The V call is TRBV10-3, the J call TRBJ1-6; 9 bases align to TRBD1. CDR3 length equals 18 residues. The V segment lost 5 bases and the J segment 6 bases; nucleotides outside the gene matches: 14. CDR1 and CDR2 from the germline V gene are ENHRY and SYGVKD. CDR3 in amino acids: CAISPSGGQGLFNSPLHF. Written as DNA, the CDR3 is TGTGCCATCAGTCCAAGCGGGGGACAGGGCCTTTTTAATTCACCCCTCCACTTT.

This clonotype was seen a handful of times. The genes are TRBV2 and TRBJ2-5, with no clear D. CDR3 length equals 14 residues. In germline, CDR1 is SNHLY, CDR2 FYNNEI. Between the trimmed V and J ends, which lost 0 bases and 4 bases, there was a span of 9 bases. The CDR3 sequence: CASSEALLGETQYF. The CDR3 DNA sequence: TGTGCCAGCAGTGAAGCGCTTCTTGGAGAGACCCAGTACTTC.

This clonotype was counted at least ten times. V and J are TRBV20-1 and TRBJ2-5; D gene uncertain. The ends were cut back, 3 bases at V and 5 bases at J, with 7 bases in the middle. The CDR3 has 11 amino acids. Germline V lookup: CDR1 DFQATT, CDR2 SNEGSKA (reference sequence). CDR3 in amino acids: CSARDEETQYF. The CDR3 DNA reads as TGCAGTGCTAGGGACGAGGAGACCCAGTACTTC.

Comments on this clonotype: This clone may be a read error of a much larger clone one base away. V gene TRBV10-3 combines with J gene TRBJ1-1; D remains ambiguous. Per germline, CDR1 ENHRY and CDR2 SYGVKD. Between the trimmed V and J ends, which lost 2 bases and 4 bases, there was a span of 5 bases. The CDR3 totals 12 residues. The CDR3 nucleotides are TGTGCCATCAGTGAGGGGCTCACTGAAGCTTTCTTT. Amino acid sequence: CAISEGLTEAFF.

This chain connects TRBV10-3 to TRBJ1-5; 9 bases are shared with TRBD1. J was trimmed by 9 bases and V by 10 bases; bases with no gene match: 7. This CDR3 comprises 12 residues. Germline V CDR1 and CDR2: ENHRY, SYGVKD. As DNA, the CDR3 is TGTGCCACCGGGACAGGGCCGAGGCCCCAGCATTTT. It codes for CATGTGPRPQHF.

The rearrangement uses TRBV7-2 and TRBJ1-4, with unresolved D. V was shortened by 3 bases and J by 3 bases, with 8 bases between the two germline ends. This CDR3 region has 14 residues. The germline V gene encodes CDR1 SGHTA and CDR2 FQGNSA. CDR3 loop: CASSLRTANEKLFF. DNA of the CDR3: TGTGCCAGCAGCTTGAGGACGGCTAATGAAAAACTGTTTTTT.

This clonotype was seen many times. The V gene is TRBV24-1, the J gene TRBJ2-7, with 13 bases lining up with TRBD2. The CDR3 totals 16 residues. V dropped 2 bases and J dropped 5; count of bases not matched to a gene: 5. CDR1 and CDR2 (germline): KGHDR, SFDVKD. The CDR3 DNA sequence: TGTGCCACCAGTGATTCGGGACTAGCGGGGACTAACGAGCAGTACTTC. It translates to CATSDSGLAGTNEQYF.

This clonotype appeared many times. J is TRBJ2-7 and V is TRBV10-3; 7 bases map to TRBD1. The CDR3 sequence is 14 residues long. The V segment lost 6 bases and the J segment 0 bases; nucleotides outside the gene matches: 5. Per the germline V gene, CDR1 is ENHRY and CDR2 is SYGVKD. The CDR3 DNA reads as TGTGCCATCAGGCCACAGGGGAGCTCCTACGAGCAGTACTTC. It yields the protein CAIRPQGSSYEQYF.

This clonotype was found many times. The rearrangement joins TRBV24-1 to TRBJ1-1; D is unclear. CDR3 length: 11 residues. Germline V gene sequence: CDR1 KGHDR, CDR2 SFDVKD. Trimming pared 7 bases from V and 5 bases from J, leaving 7 bases between. DNA of the CDR3: TGTGCCACCAGGCCCAGGACTGAAGCTTTCTTT. Its translation is CATRPRTEAFF.

This clonotype was observed at least ten times. This sequence joins TRBV7-2 and TRBJ1-3, with 10 bases matching TRBD1. CDR1 SGHTA and CDR2 FQGNSA come from the germline V gene. The CDR3 covers 15 residues. V shed 2 bases, J shed 7 bases, and the junction held 5 bases outside the gene matches. CDR3 protein: CASSLTGQGSNTIYF. CDR3 sequence (DNA): TGTGCCAGCAGCTTAACGGGACAGGGGAGTAACACCATATATTTT.

As regards this clonotype: The CDR3 end shows no conserved phenylalanine or tryptophan, and so a read error is likely. Because the CDR3's place on the DNA is in doubt, the DNA is left out and the CDR3 is given as listed by TCRdb. This chain uses TRBV19 with TRBJ1-1. The CDR3 comprises 8 residues, both ends counted. Germline CDR1 and CDR2: LNHDA and SQIVND (reference sequence). CDR3 protein: CASSSSWE.

The chain uses TRBV20-1 and TRBJ2-5, with D tentatively TRBD2 (7 bases). This CDR3 comprises 15 residues. Trimming pared 4 bases from V and 5 bases from J, leaving 20 bases between. The germline V gene has CDR1 DFQATT and CDR2 SNEGSKA (reference sequence). DNA of the CDR3: TGCAGTGCTAACCCTAGGGGGGGGCCGAGGGAGACCCAGTACTTC. Its protein product is CSANPRGGPRETQYF.

This clonotype was found many times. The chain links TRBV24-1 to TRBJ1-2; no definite D call. The germline V gene has CDR1 KGHDR and CDR2 SFDVKD. CDR3 length equals 16 residues. V lost 2 bases to trimming and J lost 7 bases, with 19 bases between them. The CDR3 region is CATSDSRAEDLGGYTF. DNA for the CDR3: TGTGCCACCAGTGATTCTAGGGCCGAGGATTTGGGTGGCTACACCTTC.